Below, 22 T cell receptor beta chains from the same sample are listed, as sequenced in a study of shared clonotypes between healthy human individuals. The assay was immunoSEQ multiplex PCR, and TCRdb's table has in-frame clones only and misses some. The sample holds 950,000 to 1,100,000 clones, 75% to 80% seen once. The specimen sequenced was memory CD4+ T cells from PBMCs. Subset given: CD45RA-negative fraction. These receptors all stem from a man aged 18 to 30 in good health. Some clones in this sample may be carry-over from other donors' samples.

The rearrangement uses TRBV10-2 and TRBJ2-1; 12 bases are a match to TRBD2. Germline CDR1 is WSHSY and CDR2 is SAAADI. The V gene end was trimmed by 10 bases and the J gene end by 10 bases; junction bases not matched to a gene: 20. CDR3 length: 17 residues. CDR3 sequence (DNA): TGCGCCACCGGGCCGGCTAGCGGGAGGGCCCCGGAGGTCGAGCAGTTCTTC. This sequence encodes CATGPASGRAPEVEQFF.

The V and J genes are TRBV2 and TRBJ1-1, with 7 bases identical to TRBD1. Trimming cost V 6 bases and J 10 bases; bases outside gene matches: 5. The CDR3 runs 11 residues. Germline V gene sequence: CDR1 SNHLY, CDR2 FYNNEI. The CDR3 loop reads CASSRGGRAFF. In DNA form, the CDR3 reads TGTGCCAGCAGCAGGGGGGGCAGAGCTTTCTTT.

The gene calls are TRBV18 and TRBJ2-2; 7 bases agree with TRBD2. This CDR3 region has 16 residues. Losses at the gene ends were 4 bases for V and 1 base for J; bases not matched to a gene: 6. CDR1 is KGHSH and CDR2 is LQKENI in the germline V gene. DNA for the CDR3: TGTGCCAGCTCACGACGCACTAGCGAGAACACCGGGGAGCTGTTTTTT. Translating it yields CASSRRTSENTGELFF.

There are a few counts of this clone. The chain carries TRBV28 and TRBJ2-7, with 7 bases fitting TRBD1. Per the germline V gene, CDR1 is MDHEN and CDR2 is SYDVKM. The CDR3 is made up of 13 amino acids. J lost 0 bases, V lost 8 bases, and 4 bases had no gene match. Here the CDR3 reads CASSQGTSYEQYF. DNA for the CDR3: TGTGCCAGCTCACAGGGGACCTCCTACGAGCAGTACTTC.

This rearrangement joins TRBV7-8 to TRBJ2-3, with D unclear. The CDR3 consists of 12 residues. The germline V gene encodes CDR1 SGHVS and CDR2 FQNEAQ. V lost 2 bases and J 6 bases, leaving 6 bases between the germline ends. The CDR3 DNA reads TGTGCCAGCAGCTTACGTCCCGATACGCAGTATTTT. This gives the protein CASSLRPDTQYF.

Regarding this clone: A junction end diverges from the germline sequence, so it may reflect a read error. Other DNA sequences in this sample translate to the same CDR3. CDR3 DNA: TGCAGCATCCAAGGGACTAGCAGCACAGATACACAGTATTTT. Residues: CSIQGTSSTDTQYF. The V call is TRBV29-1, the J call TRBJ2-3; TRBD2 matches 9 bases. The germline V gene has CDR1 SQVTM and CDR2 ANQGSEA. This CDR3 has 14 amino acids.

The chain employs TRBV28 and TRBJ1-4, with D uncertain. The germline V gene encodes CDR1 MDHEN and CDR2 SYDVKM. CDR3 length equals 14 residues. V dropped 5 bases and J dropped 5 bases, with 12 bases sitting between them. This chain's CDR3 is CASSAREVNEKLFF. CDR3 DNA: TGTGCCAGCAGTGCACGGGAGGTGAATGAAAAACTGTTTTTT.

The gene calls are TRBV11-2 and TRBJ1-1; D gene unclear. Deletions cut 5 bases from V and 7 bases from J, with 14 bases between. This CDR3 spans 13 amino acids. The germline V gene encodes CDR1 SGHAT and CDR2 FQNNGV. The CDR3 here is CASSQSGTYEAFF. Written as DNA, the CDR3 is TGTGCCAGCAGCCAATCCGGCACCTATGAAGCTTTCTTT.

The sample holds one count of this clone. The genes are TRBV18 and TRBJ1-2; perhaps TRBD1 as D (5 bases). V was cut by 6 bases and J by 6 bases, with 17 bases left in between. This CDR3 is built from 14 residues. Germline V gene sequence: CDR1 KGHSH, CDR2 LQKENI. In DNA, the CDR3 is TGTGCCAGCTCCCCAGCCCGAGGGGAGCATGGCTACACCTTC. This translates into CASSPARGEHGYTF.

Here the CDR3 reads CASSFSGRAIDTQYF. CDR3 in DNA: TGCGCCAGCAGCTTTAGCGGGAGGGCCATAGATACGCAGTATTTT. This sequence joins TRBV5-1 and TRBJ2-3, with 11 bases identical to TRBD2. This CDR3 region has 15 residues. V was pared by 2 bases and J by 5 bases, with 4 bases of the junction left unmatched. Germline-derived CDR1 and CDR2 are SGHRS and YFSETQ.

J is TRBJ1-5 and V is TRBV19; D call uncertain. V was clipped by 4 bases and J by 1 base, with 8 bases between them. Germline assignment: CDR1 LNHDA and CDR2 SQIVND (reference sequence). This CDR3 comprises 14 residues. The DNA for the CDR3 is TGTGCCAGTAGTAAAAGGGTGAGCAATCAGCCCCAGCATTTT. This encodes CASSKRVSNQPQHF. The variable domain in full, completed from reference TRBV19 and TRBJ1-5, reads DGGITQSPKYLFRKEGQNVTLSCEQNLNHDAMYWYRQDPGQGLRLIYYSQIVNDFQKGDIAEGYSVSREKKESFPLTVTSAQKNPTAFYLCASSKRVSNQPQHFGDGTRLSIL.

This clone was seen more than once but under ten times. Given a much more abundant clone one base away, this may be a read error. This CDR3 reads CASSYDRVDQAQHF. The CDR3 DNA sequence: TGTGCCAGCAGCTACGACAGGGTCGATCAGGCCCAGCATTTT. The chain links TRBV7-9 to TRBJ1-5; 7 bases align to TRBD1. The CDR3 has 14 amino acids. Per the germline V gene, CDR1 is SEHNR and CDR2 is FQNEAQ (reference sequence).

The chain employs TRBV4-3 and TRBJ1-2, with a weak D call TRBD1 (6 bases). CDR3 size: 15 residues. From germline, CDR1 is LGHNA and CDR2 YSLEER. The V and J ends lost 4 bases and 4 bases respectively, with 16 bases between them. The CDR3 DNA reads TGCGCCAGCAGCCCCCGCGAGGGGGTTGGCTATGGCTACACCTTC. The encoded protein is CASSPREGVGYGYTF.

This sequence joins TRBV6-6 and TRBJ1-5; 8 bases agree with TRBD1. This CDR3 has 16 residues. Germline V gene sequence: CDR1 MNHNY, CDR2 SVGAGI (reference sequence). With V trimmed by 4 bases and J by 4 bases, 9 bases remained unmatched. The DNA of the CDR3 is TGTGCCAGCAGTTTTTCCCCACAGGGGGGGAATCAGCCCCAGCATTTT. Translated: CASSFSPQGGNQPQHF.

This sequence joins TRBV6-1 and TRBJ2-5; possibly TRBD1 or TRBD2 for D (6 bases each). Trimming removed 7 bases at V and 5 bases at J, with 17 bases between. This CDR3 region has 14 residues. The V gene's germline CDR1 is MNHNS and CDR2 SASEGT. The CDR3 coding sequence is TGTGCCAGCAACTTAAGGGGGGCGAGGGAGACCCAGTACTTC. Encoded protein: CASNLRGARETQYF.

As for this clone: A read error likely explains this, since a far larger clone differs by one base. The sample has other DNA sequences that encode this CDR3 too. The rearrangement joins TRBV29-1 to TRBJ1-3, with D unclear. From germline, CDR1 is SQVTM and CDR2 ANQGSEA. The CDR3 covers 13 residues. The CDR3 is CSVGGDSGNTIYF. For the CDR3, the DNA is TGCAGCGTTGGGGGAGACTCTGGAAACACTATATATTTT.

The chain joins TRBV7-2 to TRBJ2-7, with TRBD2 matching over 11 bases. CDR1 is SGHTA and CDR2 is FQGNSA in the germline V gene. V shed 3 bases, J shed 0 bases, and the junction held 1 base outside the gene matches. The CDR3 is 15 amino acids. The CDR3 coding sequence is TGTGCCAGCAGCTTTGGGACTAGCGGCTCCTACGAGCAGTACTTC. This gives the protein CASSFGTSGSYEQYF.

This chain joins TRBV4-3 and TRBJ2-3, with 11 bases lining up with TRBD2. V gave up 0 bases and J gave up 0 bases; unmatched junction bases: 8. From germline, CDR1 is LGHNA and CDR2 YSLEER. There are 19 residues in the CDR3. The CDR3 DNA reads TGCGCCAGCAGCCAAGATCGCCCCCGACTAGCGGGAAGCACAGATACGCAGTATTTT. Its protein product is CASSQDRPRLAGSTDTQYF.

The CDR3 region has the DNA TGTGCCAGCAGCTTAGCGCACGGCTGGTTCTTC. It translates to CASSLAHGWFF. The J gene is TRBJ2-1, the V gene TRBV7-9; D remains ambiguous. The CDR3 contains 11 residues. Trimming shortened V by 0 bases and J by 15 bases, and 9 bases separated the two germline ends. Germline V gene sequence: CDR1 SEHNR, CDR2 FQNEAQ (reference sequence).

This clone was detected only once. The rearrangement joins TRBV5-1 to TRBJ2-3; D is unclear. The CDR3 loop spans 12 amino acids. Germline CDR1 and CDR2: SGHRS and YFSETQ. Trimming shortened V by 4 bases and J by 3 bases, and 6 bases separated the two germline ends. CDR3 in DNA: TGCGCCAGCAGCCACACTACAGATACGCAGTATTTT. Encoded protein: CASSHTTDTQYF.

The chain recombines TRBV28 with TRBJ1-2; no clear D. This CDR3 region has 17 residues. The V and J ends lost 3 bases and 8 bases respectively, with 25 bases between them. Germline-derived CDR1 and CDR2 are MDHEN and SYDVKM. The CDR3 bases are TGTGCCAGCAGTTTGAGCTGGTTCTTATCCGCTGGGAGGGGCTACACCTTC. It encodes CASSLSWFLSAGRGYTF.

The gene calls are TRBV10-3 and TRBJ2-7; 9 bases are shared with TRBD2. The germline V gene encodes CDR1 ENHRY and CDR2 SYGVKD. V trimming: 4 bases; J trimming: 2 bases; junction bases outside the gene matches: 6. CDR3 length equals 15 residues. As DNA, the CDR3 is TGTGCCATCAGTGGGCGGGAGGGGTACGCCTACGAGCAGTACTTC. It encodes CAISGREGYAYEQYF.